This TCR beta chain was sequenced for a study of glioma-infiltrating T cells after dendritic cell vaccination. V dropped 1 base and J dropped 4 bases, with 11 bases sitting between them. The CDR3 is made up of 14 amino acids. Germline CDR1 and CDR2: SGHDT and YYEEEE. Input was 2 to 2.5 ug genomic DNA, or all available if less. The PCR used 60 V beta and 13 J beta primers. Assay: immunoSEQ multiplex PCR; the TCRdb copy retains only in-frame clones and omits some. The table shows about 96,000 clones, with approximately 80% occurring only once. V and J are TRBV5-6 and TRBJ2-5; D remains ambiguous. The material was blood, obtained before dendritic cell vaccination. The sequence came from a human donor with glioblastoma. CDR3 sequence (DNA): TGTGCCAGCAGCTTGAGTCCAACGGGAGAGACCCAGTACTTC. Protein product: CASSLSPTGETQYF.